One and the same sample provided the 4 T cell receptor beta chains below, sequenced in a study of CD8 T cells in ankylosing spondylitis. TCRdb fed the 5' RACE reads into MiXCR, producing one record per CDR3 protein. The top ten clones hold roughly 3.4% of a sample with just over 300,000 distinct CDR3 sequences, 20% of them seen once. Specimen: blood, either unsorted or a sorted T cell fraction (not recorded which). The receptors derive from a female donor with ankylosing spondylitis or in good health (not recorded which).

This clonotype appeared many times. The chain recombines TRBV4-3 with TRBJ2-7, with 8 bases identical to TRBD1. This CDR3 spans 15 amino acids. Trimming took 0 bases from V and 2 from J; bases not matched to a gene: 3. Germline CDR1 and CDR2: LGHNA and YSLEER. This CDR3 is CASSQEEQGAYEQYF. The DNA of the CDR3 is TGCGCCAGCAGCCAAGAAGAACAGGGGGCCTACGAGCAGTACTTC.

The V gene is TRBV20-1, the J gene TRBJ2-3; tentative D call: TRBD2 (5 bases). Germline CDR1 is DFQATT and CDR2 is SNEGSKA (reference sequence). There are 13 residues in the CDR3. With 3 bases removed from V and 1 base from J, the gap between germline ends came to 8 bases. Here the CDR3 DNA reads TGCAGTGCTAGGGCCGGGGGCACAGATACGCAGTATTTT. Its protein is CSARAGGTDTQYF.

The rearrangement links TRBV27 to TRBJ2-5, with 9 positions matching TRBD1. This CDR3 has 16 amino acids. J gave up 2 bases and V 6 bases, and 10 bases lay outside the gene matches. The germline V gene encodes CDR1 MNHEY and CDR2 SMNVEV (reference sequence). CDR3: CASSVGTTGGQETQYF. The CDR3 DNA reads TGTGCCAGCAGCGTCGGGACGACAGGGGGACAAGAGACCCAGTACTTC.

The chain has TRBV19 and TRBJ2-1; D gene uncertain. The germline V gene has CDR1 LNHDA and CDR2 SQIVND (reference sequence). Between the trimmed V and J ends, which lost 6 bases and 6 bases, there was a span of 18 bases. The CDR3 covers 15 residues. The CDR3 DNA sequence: TGTGCCAGTAGCTATCTAGGCACCACCCCCAATGAGCAGTTCTTC. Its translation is CASSYLGTTPNEQFF.